The 27 T cell receptor beta chains given below trace back to one sample, sequenced in a study of Ad26.COV2.S vaccination and SARS-CoV-2 variants. This sample's treatment: 15 to 20 received Ad26.COV2.S at low or high dose, single or two shots; 5 received placebo; per-sample allocation not given. Collection of samples fell on day 63 after the first vaccine or placebo injection. Assay used: immunoSEQ multiplex PCR; TCRdb lists only in-frame clones, some missing. The sample has approximately 450,000 clones; 75% to 95% are singletons. Sample: peripheral blood, taken in a trial of Ad26.COV2.S vaccine versus placebo. These receptor sequences come from a person aged 18-65 years who received the Ad26.COV2.S COVID-19 vaccine or a placebo.

J is TRBJ2-3 and V is TRBV14; TRBD1 is a possible D gene (6 bases). Germline values: CDR1 SGHDN, CDR2 FVKESK. The V end lost 6 bases, the J end lost 1 base, and 23 bases lay between the germline ends. The CDR3 is 18 amino acids. CDR3: CASSLLPPGAGGTDTQYF. CDR3 DNA sequence: TGTGCCAGCAGTCTCCTCCCCCCTGGGGCAGGGGGCACAGATACGCAGTATTTT.

This sequence joins TRBV6-1 and TRBJ1-1; D not resolved. The V end lost 2 bases, the J end lost 3 bases, and 10 bases lay between the germline ends. This CDR3 spans 14 amino acids. The germline V gene has CDR1 MNHNS and CDR2 SASEGT. The CDR3 DNA sequence: TGTGCCAGCAGTGAATACCCGCGGGACACTGAAGCTTTCTTT. Encoded protein: CASSEYPRDTEAFF.

CDR3 loop: CASSPWGPGANVLTF. The CDR3 bases are TGTGCCAGCAGCCCTTGGGGGCCTGGGGCCAACGTCCTGACTTTC. The V and J genes are TRBV14 and TRBJ2-6; D possibly corresponds to TRBD1 (6 bases). Germline V gene lookup returns CDR1 SGHDN and CDR2 FVKESK. V was clipped by 4 bases and J by 2 bases, with 9 bases between them. The CDR3 loop spans 15 amino acids.

The chain employs TRBV7-9 and TRBJ2-5, with 7 bases matching TRBD2. CDR3 length: 15 amino acids. CDR1 SEHNR and CDR2 FQNEAQ come from the germline V gene (reference sequence). V shed 4 bases and J 0 bases; nucleotides not matched to a gene: 5. The CDR3 reads CASSWGEGHQETQYF. The CDR3 DNA is TGTGCCAGCAGCTGGGGGGAGGGCCACCAAGAGACCCAGTACTTC.

The chain is built from TRBV19 and TRBJ2-3, with 8 nucleotides matching TRBD1. Germline V lookup: CDR1 LNHDA, CDR2 SQIVND (reference sequence). J gave up 5 bases and V 5 bases, and 0 bases lay outside the gene matches. The CDR3 loop spans 12 amino acids. CDR3 nucleotides: TGTGCCAGTAGTGACAGGGGAGATACGCAGTATTTT. This sequence encodes CASSDRGDTQYF.

This clone was seen once. This chain joins TRBV5-1 and TRBJ2-5; 8 bases are a match to TRBD2. This CDR3 has 18 amino acids. Germline loops: CDR1 SGHRS, CDR2 YFSETQ. The junction had 13 bases not matched to a gene; V was cut back by 3 bases and J by 0 bases. The CDR3 DNA follows: TGCGCCAGCAGCTCCTTAGTAGCGGGGCAGGATTACCAAGAGACCCAGTACTTC. Its translation is CASSSLVAGQDYQETQYF.

The chain joins TRBV6-5 to TRBJ2-7; 7 bases match TRBD1. This CDR3 is 13 amino acids long. V dropped 6 bases and J dropped 5; count of bases not matched to a gene: 7. CDR1 and CDR2 from the germline V gene are MNHEY and SVGAGI. The CDR3 sequence is CASRPGQSHEQYF. For the CDR3, the DNA is TGTGCCAGCAGACCGGGACAGTCCCACGAGCAGTACTTC.

The count of this clone is one. Other DNA sequences within the sample encode an identical CDR3. The rearrangement joins TRBV19 to TRBJ2-7; D perhaps matches TRBD2 (6 bases). V shed 4 bases and J shed 4 bases, with 11 bases lying between them. CDR1 is LNHDA, CDR2 SQIVND, per germline (reference sequence). CDR3 length equals 13 residues. As DNA, the CDR3 is TGTGCCAGTAGTACGGGACTGCCATACGAGCAGTACTTC. Translation gives CASSTGLPYEQYF.

The gene calls are TRBV5-1 and TRBJ2-1, with a weak D call TRBD2 (5 bases). This CDR3 is built from 14 residues. V was cut by 1 base and J by 4 bases, with 9 bases left in between. CDR1 and CDR2 (germline): SGHRS, YFSETQ. CDR3: CASSLRELYNEQFF. In nucleotides, the CDR3 is TGCGCCAGCAGCTTGCGGGAACTGTACAATGAGCAGTTCTTC.

This clone appeared a few times. The V and J genes are TRBV4-3 and TRBJ1-5; D remains ambiguous. The CDR3 has 15 residues. V lost 0 bases and J 3 bases, leaving 9 bases between the germline ends. CDR1 is LGHNA and CDR2 is YSLEER in the germline V gene. Here the CDR3 reads CASSQDAAANQPQHF. The CDR3 coding sequence is TGCGCCAGCAGCCAAGATGCGGCGGCCAATCAGCCCCAGCATTTT.

The J gene is TRBJ2-2, the V gene TRBV10-3; weak D call: TRBD1 (5 bases). Per germline, CDR1 ENHRY and CDR2 SYGVKD. The length of the CDR3 is 14 residues. Trimming pared 10 bases from V and 2 bases from J, leaving 14 bases between. The chain's CDR3 is CATKQETNTGELFF. DNA of the CDR3: TGTGCCACCAAACAGGAAACTAACACCGGGGAGCTGTTTTTT.

V is TRBV10-1 and J is TRBJ2-5, with D possibly TRBD2 on 5 matching bases. This CDR3 is 18 amino acids long. With 2 bases removed from V and 1 base from J, the gap between germline ends came to 20 bases. Per germline, CDR1 WNHNN and CDR2 SYGVQD (reference sequence). CDR3 amino acids: CASSEPDPGIYSQETQYF. The CDR3 region has the DNA TGCGCCAGCAGTGAGCCGGACCCGGGGATATACAGCCAAGAGACCCAGTACTTC.

This clone was found once. The rearrangement joins TRBV29-1 to TRBJ1-2, with D uncertain. V shed 2 bases and J shed 2 bases, with 9 bases lying between them. The V gene's germline CDR1 is SQVTM and CDR2 ANQGSEA. The CDR3 consists of 13 residues. In DNA, the CDR3 is TGCAGCGTTGAACAGGACTTCAACTATGGCTACACCTTC. Its protein product is CSVEQDFNYGYTF.

The V and J genes are TRBV28 and TRBJ2-5; 7 nucleotides align to TRBD2. Germline values: CDR1 MDHEN, CDR2 SYDVKM. CDR3 length: 15 residues. The ends lost 7 bases at V and 3 bases at J; junction bases unmatched: 11. CDR3 amino acids: CASTSSGAGKETQYF. In nucleotides, the CDR3 is TGTGCCAGCACCTCAAGCGGGGCTGGGAAAGAGACCCAGTACTTC.

V is TRBV7-9 and J is TRBJ1-5; D uncertain. The CDR3 totals 14 residues. V shed 3 bases and J shed 4 bases, with 10 bases lying between them. Germline-derived CDR1 and CDR2 are SEHNR and FQNEAQ (reference sequence). CDR3: CASSFGERNQPQHF. The CDR3 bases are TGTGCCAGCAGCTTTGGTGAGAGAAATCAGCCCCAGCATTTT.

The gene calls are TRBV6-5 and TRBJ2-7; the D is unclear. Germline V gene sequence: CDR1 MNHEY, CDR2 SVGAGI. Trimming shortened V by 2 bases and J by 0 bases, and 11 bases separated the two germline ends. This CDR3 comprises 15 residues. The CDR3 region is CASSYNDKSSYEQYF. CDR3 nucleotide sequence: TGTGCCAGCAGTTACAACGACAAGAGCTCCTACGAGCAGTACTTC.

V is TRBV9 and J is TRBJ1-4, with D unclear. The length of the CDR3 is 14 residues. Trimming stripped 1 base from V and 3 bases from J, with 7 bases between. Germline-derived CDR1 and CDR2 are SGDLS and YYNGEE. CDR3 sequence (DNA): TGTGCCAGCAGCGTATCTTGGTCTAATGAAAAACTGTTTTTT. It is translated as CASSVSWSNEKLFF.

The chain combines TRBV6-4 with TRBJ2-1; 12 bases line up with TRBD2. There are 15 residues in the CDR3. V lost 6 bases and J lost 8; bases outside the gene matches: 8. Germline V CDR1 and CDR2: MRHNA, SNTAGT. CDR3 coding DNA: TGTGCCAGCAGAGGAGGGACTAGCGGGTATGATGAGCAGTTCTTC. This gives the protein CASRGGTSGYDEQFF.

This clone turned up a few times. The gene calls are TRBV9 and TRBJ1-2; TRBD1 is a possible D gene (5 bases). The ends were cut back, 2 bases at V and 4 bases at J, with 15 bases in the middle. CDR3 length: 15 amino acids. Germline V CDR1 and CDR2: SGDLS, YYNGEE. The CDR3 is CASSVRGESGYGYTF. CDR3 in DNA: TGTGCCAGCAGCGTTAGAGGGGAATCGGGCTATGGCTACACCTTC.

This chain connects TRBV6-5 to TRBJ2-1; 9 bases are shared with TRBD1. From germline, CDR1 is MNHEY and CDR2 SVGAGI. With V trimmed by 2 bases and J by 7 bases, 3 bases remained unmatched. The CDR3 is 14 residues long. For the CDR3, the DNA is TGTGCCAGCAGTTACGGGACAGGGCCTAATGAGCAGTTCTTC. Translated, it gives CASSYGTGPNEQFF.

This clone was seen only once. The rearrangement links TRBV7-2 to TRBJ2-7, with 10 bases identical to TRBD2. The CDR3 contains 12 residues. After removal of 4 bases from V and 11 bases from J, the junction contained 5 bases not matched to a gene. Germline V gene sequence: CDR1 SGHTA, CDR2 FQGNSA. The CDR3 nucleotides read TGTGCCAGCAGCTCTTATAGCGGGAGGAAGTACTTC. This gives the protein CASSSYSGRKYF.

This CDR3 reads CASSPIEREVGNEQFF. The CDR3 coding sequence is TGTGCCAGCTCACCAATCGAGCGGGAGGTAGGCAATGAGCAGTTCTTC. J is TRBJ2-1 and V is TRBV18; 9 positions match TRBD2. J lost 6 bases, V lost 2 bases, and 8 bases had no gene match. The V gene's germline CDR1 is KGHSH and CDR2 LQKENI. This CDR3 has 16 amino acids.

The chain couples TRBV12-3 or TRBV12-4 to TRBJ2-5; D is uncertain. V was cut by 5 bases and J by 5 bases, with 9 bases left in between. The CDR3 has 12 amino acids. The DNA for the CDR3 is TGTGCCAGCAGTGAAGAAACGGAGACCCAGTACTTC. It codes for CASSEETETQYF.

The V call is TRBV11-3, the J call TRBJ1-1; tentative D call: TRBD1 (5 bases). The CDR3 totals 13 residues. CDR1 SGHNT and CDR2 YENEEA come from the germline V gene. Trimming pared 5 bases from V and 2 bases from J, leaving 9 bases between. The CDR3 sequence: CASSKGVNTEAFF. The CDR3 coding sequence is TGTGCCAGCAGCAAAGGGGTTAACACTGAAGCTTTCTTT.

This rearrangement joins TRBV4-3 to TRBJ2-1; no clear D. The germline V gene has CDR1 LGHNA and CDR2 YSLEER. This CDR3 contains 16 residues. The V end was cut by 2 bases, the J end by 0 bases, with 11 bases between. CDR3 sequence (DNA): TGCGCCAGCAGCCAACAGCCCTATAGCTCCTACAATGAGCAGTTCTTC. This translates into CASSQQPYSSYNEQFF.

The count of this clone is one. The chain links TRBV4-1 to TRBJ1-2; D gene uncertain. CDR1 and CDR2 (germline): MGHRA, YSYEKL. Trimming shortened V by 0 bases and J by 7 bases, and 12 bases separated the two germline ends. The CDR3 length is 14 residues. CDR3 in DNA: TGCGCCAGCAGCCAAGATGATGAGGGTAGTGGCTACACCTTC. Its protein product is CASSQDDEGSGYTF.

J is TRBJ2-5 and V is TRBV12-5; 9 bases map to TRBD1. V gave up 5 bases and J gave up 4 bases; unmatched junction bases: 11. The length of the CDR3 is 16 residues. Germline CDR1 and CDR2: LGHNT and FRNRAP. The CDR3 sequence: CASGPRDRGAIETQYF. The CDR3 DNA sequence: TGTGCTAGTGGTCCCAGAGACAGGGGGGCGATAGAGACCCAGTACTTC.